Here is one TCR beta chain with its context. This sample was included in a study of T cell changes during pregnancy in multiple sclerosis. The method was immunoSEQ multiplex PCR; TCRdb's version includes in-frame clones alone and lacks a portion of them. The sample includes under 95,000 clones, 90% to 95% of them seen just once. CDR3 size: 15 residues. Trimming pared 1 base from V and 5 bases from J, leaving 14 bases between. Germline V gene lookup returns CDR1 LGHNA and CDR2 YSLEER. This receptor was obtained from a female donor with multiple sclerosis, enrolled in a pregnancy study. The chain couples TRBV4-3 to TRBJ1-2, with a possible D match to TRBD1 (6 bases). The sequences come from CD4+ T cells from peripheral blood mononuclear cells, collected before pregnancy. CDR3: CASSQVNREGYGYTF. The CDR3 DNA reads TGCGCCAGCAGCCAAGTAAACAGGGAGGGATATGGCTACACCTTC.